A selection of T cell receptor beta chains follows, all from one sample in a study of OX40 agonist ivuxolimab in advanced cancers. Data came from immunoSEQ multiplex PCR; TCRdb stores just in-frame clones and leaves some out. The repertoire holds 55,000 to 75,000 clones, with around 80% as singletons. The material was CD4+ or CD8+ T cells sorted from blood, obtained in a trial of the OX40 agonist ivuxolimab. These receptors were collected from an adult with an advanced solid tumor such as melanoma, head and neck, liver or kidney cancer. Both conserved end residues are part of each CDR3. Fields, in order: CDR3 protein, CDR3 DNA, V gene, J gene, clone size, D gene. D genes are given only for firm matches. Not every row has a clone size; where given, it reads once, few, many or a size class.

CDR3 protein: CASSLGGGGGNTIYF; CDR3 DNA: TGCGCCAGCAGCTTAGGGGGAGGAGGCGGAAACACCATATATTTT; V gene: TRBV5-1; J gene: TRBJ1-3; clone size: .; D gene: .
CDR3 protein: CATSRSQQGGWDEQFF; CDR3 DNA: TGTGCCACCAGCAGAAGTCAACAGGGCGGCTGGGATGAGCAGTTCTTC; V gene: TRBV15; J gene: TRBJ2-1; clone size: .; D gene: .
CDR3 protein: CASSRRDRGASSSEKLFF; CDR3 DNA: TGTGCCAGCAGCCGACGGGACAGGGGGGCCTCGTCAAGTGAAAAACTGTTTTTT; V gene: TRBV7-9; J gene: TRBJ1-4; clone size: .; D gene: TRBD1
CDR3 protein: CASRKGGGASNEQYF; CDR3 DNA: TGTGCCAGCAGAAAAGGAGGGGGGGCCTCTAACGAGCAGTACTTC; V gene: TRBV2; J gene: TRBJ2-7; clone size: .; D gene: .
CDR3 protein: CASSLIGSGNTIYF; CDR3 DNA: TGTGCCAGCAGTTTAATTGGCTCTGGAAACACCATATATTTT; V gene: TRBV6-5; J gene: TRBJ1-3; clone size: medium-sized; D gene: .
CDR3 protein: CASSQQQWRSYEQYF; CDR3 DNA: TGTGCCAGCAGCCAGCAGCAATGGCGCTCCTACGAGCAGTACTTC; V gene: TRBV16; J gene: TRBJ2-7; clone size: few; D gene: .
CDR3 protein: CASSGGGYREAQYF; CDR3 DNA: TGTGCCAGCAGCGGGGGCGGGTACCGGGAGGCCCAGTACTTC; V gene: TRBV27; J gene: TRBJ2-5; clone size: few; D gene: .
CDR3 protein: CASSLEGLAGGSTDTQYF; CDR3 DNA: TGTGCCAGCAGTTTAGAGGGACTAGCGGGGGGCTCCACAGATACGCAGTATTTT; V gene: TRBV27; J gene: TRBJ2-3; clone size: .; D gene: TRBD2
CDR3 protein: CASRNTIYF; CDR3 DNA: TGCGCCAGCCGAAACACCATATATTTT; V gene: TRBV4-1; J gene: TRBJ1-3; clone size: few; D gene: .
CDR3 protein: CASSPGTSAYTGELFF; CDR3 DNA: TGTGCCAGCTCACCGGGGACTAGCGCGTACACCGGGGAGCTGTTTTTT; V gene: TRBV18; J gene: TRBJ2-2; clone size: .; D gene: TRBD2
CDR3 protein: CASSPSYLLANYNEQFF; CDR3 DNA: TGTGCCAGCAGCCCCTCTTACCTTCTAGCGAACTACAATGAGCAGTTCTTC; V gene: TRBV13; J gene: TRBJ2-1; clone size: .; D gene: .
CDR3 protein: CASSEREGYNEQFF; CDR3 DNA: TGTGCCAGCAGTGAGCGGGAGGGCTACAATGAGCAGTTCTTC; V gene: TRBV6-4; J gene: TRBJ2-1; clone size: .; D gene: TRBD2
CDR3 protein: CASSGRANSNQPQHF; CDR3 DNA: TGTGCCAGCAGCGGCAGGGCTAATAGCAATCAGCCCCAGCATTTT; V gene: TRBV6-1; J gene: TRBJ1-5; clone size: .; D gene: .
CDR3 protein: CASSWGGSGTDTQYF; CDR3 DNA: TGTGCCAGCAGCTGGGGGGGGTCCGGGACAGATACGCAGTATTTT; V gene: TRBV5-8; J gene: TRBJ2-3; clone size: once; D gene: TRBD2
CDR3 protein: CASSLGGNGANVLTF; CDR3 DNA: TGTGCCAGCAGCTTAGGGGGGAATGGGGCCAACGTCCTGACTTTC; V gene: TRBV7-2; J gene: TRBJ2-6; clone size: .; D gene: .
CDR3 protein: CSAWTVWSAEAFF; CDR3 DNA: TGCAGCGCTTGGACGGTATGGTCCGCTGAAGCTTTCTTT; V gene: TRBV29-1; J gene: TRBJ1-1; clone size: .; D gene: .
CDR3 protein: CASSIDLGQPQHF; CDR3 DNA: TGTGCCAGTAGTATAGACTTAGGTCAGCCCCAGCATTTT; V gene: TRBV19; J gene: TRBJ1-5; clone size: once; D gene: .
CDR3 protein: CASSPPGGQGSAEAFF; CDR3 DNA: TGTGCCAGCTCACCACCTGGGGGGCAGGGATCAGCTGAAGCTTTCTTT; V gene: TRBV18; J gene: TRBJ1-1; clone size: once; D gene: .
CDR3 protein: CASSLAEGQETQYF; CDR3 DNA: TGCGCCAGCAGCTTGGCGGAGGGACAAGAGACCCAGTACTTC; V gene: TRBV5-1; J gene: TRBJ2-5; clone size: .; D gene: .
CDR3 protein: CAIAPGQGRRNEKLFF; CDR3 DNA: TGCGCCATCGCGCCGGGACAGGGACGACGTAATGAAAAACTGTTTTTT; V gene: TRBV4-1; J gene: TRBJ1-4; clone size: .; D gene: TRBD1
CDR3 protein: CASSPRQGGYNEQFF; CDR3 DNA: TGTGCCAGTAGTCCTCGACAGGGTGGCTACAATGAGCAGTTCTTC; V gene: TRBV19; J gene: TRBJ2-1; clone size: .; D gene: TRBD1
CDR3 protein: CASKGGGLIDTQYF; CDR3 DNA: TGTGCCAGCAAGGGTGGGGGCCTAATAGATACGCAGTATTTT; V gene: TRBV2; J gene: TRBJ2-3; clone size: .; D gene: .
CDR3 protein: CASSEKPGHIPGSPLHF; CDR3 DNA: TGTGCCAGCAGTGAAAAGCCGGGACACATACCAGGGTCACCCCTCCACTTT; V gene: TRBV6-1; J gene: TRBJ1-6; clone size: .; D gene: .
CDR3 protein: CASSPQGSRETQYF; CDR3 DNA: TGTGCCAGCTCACCACAGGGCTCGAGAGAGACCCAGTACTTC; V gene: TRBV18; J gene: TRBJ2-5; clone size: .; D gene: .
CDR3 protein: CASSESGPNQPQHF; CDR3 DNA: TGTGCCAGCAGTGAATCTGGGCCCAATCAGCCCCAGCATTTT; V gene: TRBV2; J gene: TRBJ1-5; clone size: .; D gene: .
CDR3 protein: CASSLTSPGELFF; CDR3 DNA: TGTGCCAGCAGTCTGACTTCTCCTGGGGAGCTGTTTTTT; V gene: TRBV2; J gene: TRBJ2-2; clone size: .; D gene: .
CDR3 protein: CASSQRAGTAYEQYF; CDR3 DNA: TGTGCCAGCAGCCAAAGAGCGGGTACAGCGTACGAGCAGTACTTC; V gene: TRBV14; J gene: TRBJ2-7; clone size: .; D gene: .
CDR3 protein: CASSPRGSGNTIYF; CDR3 DNA: TGTGCCAGCAGTCCCCGGGGCTCTGGAAACACCATATATTTT; V gene: TRBV27; J gene: TRBJ1-3; clone size: .; D gene: .
CDR3 protein: CASSSGLAGHTSYEQYF; CDR3 DNA: TGTGCCAGCAGCTCGGGACTAGCGGGACACACCTCCTACGAGCAGTACTTC; V gene: TRBV7-9; J gene: TRBJ2-7; clone size: .; D gene: TRBD2
CDR3 protein: CASSLNEQEGRFF; CDR3 DNA: TGTGCCAGCAGCCTTAACGAGCAGGAGGGGAGGTTCTTT; V gene: TRBV7-3; J gene: TRBJ1-1; clone size: .; D gene: .
CDR3 protein: CASGLVLSREGKNIQYF; CDR3 DNA: TGTGCTAGTGGTTTGGTACTGAGTAGGGAGGGCAAAAACATTCAGTACTTC; V gene: TRBV12-5; J gene: TRBJ2-4; clone size: .; D gene: TRBD2
CDR3 protein: CASSMVGEFTEAFF; CDR3 DNA: TGTGCCAGTAGTATGGTTGGGGAGTTCACTGAAGCTTTCTTT; V gene: TRBV19; J gene: TRBJ1-1; clone size: .; D gene: .
CDR3 protein: CASSLIAGGGTGELFF; CDR3 DNA: TGTGCCAGTAGTTTAATAGCGGGAGGAGGGACCGGGGAGCTGTTTTTT; V gene: TRBV19; J gene: TRBJ2-2; clone size: .; D gene: TRBD2
CDR3 protein: CASSSGGGHTEAFF; CDR3 DNA: TGTGCCAGCAGCTCCGGGGGGGGGCACACTGAAGCTTTCTTT; V gene: TRBV7-9; J gene: TRBJ1-1; clone size: once; D gene: .
CDR3 protein: CASSLSKAGVGETQYF; CDR3 DNA: TGTGCCAGCAGCTTAAGTAAAGCGGGAGTCGGAGAGACCCAGTACTTC; V gene: TRBV7-2; J gene: TRBJ2-5; clone size: few; D gene: TRBD2
CDR3 protein: CASSLTGGTDTQYF; CDR3 DNA: TGTGCCAGCAGCCTAACGGGGGGCACAGATACGCAGTATTTT; V gene: TRBV11-2; J gene: TRBJ2-3; clone size: .; D gene: .
CDR3 protein: CASRRQATDTQYF; CDR3 DNA: TGTGCCAGCAGAAGACAGGCCACAGATACGCAGTATTTT; V gene: TRBV6-5; J gene: TRBJ2-3; clone size: .; D gene: .
CDR3 protein: CASSSKAGGPSEQFF; CDR3 DNA: TGTGCCAGCAGCTCAAAAGCGGGGGGCCCCAGTGAGCAGTTCTTC; V gene: TRBV5-4; J gene: TRBJ2-1; clone size: .; D gene: TRBD2
CDR3 protein: CASSQRGPDTQYF; CDR3 DNA: TGTGCCAGCAGCCAACGAGGACCAGATACGCAGTATTTT; V gene: TRBV14; J gene: TRBJ2-3; clone size: .; D gene: .
CDR3 protein: CASSEAGGTAETQYF; CDR3 DNA: TGTGCCAGCAGTGAAGCAGGAGGGACAGCGGAGACCCAGTACTTC; V gene: TRBV2; J gene: TRBJ2-5; clone size: .; D gene: .
CDR3 protein: CASSSLGHDTEAFF; CDR3 DNA: TGTGCCAGCAGTTCCCTGGGACATGACACTGAAGCTTTCTTT; V gene: TRBV27; J gene: TRBJ1-1; clone size: .; D gene: .
CDR3 protein: CASSVGLLTGELFF; CDR3 DNA: TGTGCCAGCAGCGTCGGACTACTCACCGGGGAGCTGTTTTTT; V gene: TRBV9; J gene: TRBJ2-2; clone size: .; D gene: .
CDR3 protein: CASSPSGGTSYEQYF; CDR3 DNA: TGTGCCAGCAGCCCTAGCGGGGGAACCTCCTACGAGCAGTACTTC; V gene: TRBV6-5; J gene: TRBJ2-7; clone size: .; D gene: TRBD2